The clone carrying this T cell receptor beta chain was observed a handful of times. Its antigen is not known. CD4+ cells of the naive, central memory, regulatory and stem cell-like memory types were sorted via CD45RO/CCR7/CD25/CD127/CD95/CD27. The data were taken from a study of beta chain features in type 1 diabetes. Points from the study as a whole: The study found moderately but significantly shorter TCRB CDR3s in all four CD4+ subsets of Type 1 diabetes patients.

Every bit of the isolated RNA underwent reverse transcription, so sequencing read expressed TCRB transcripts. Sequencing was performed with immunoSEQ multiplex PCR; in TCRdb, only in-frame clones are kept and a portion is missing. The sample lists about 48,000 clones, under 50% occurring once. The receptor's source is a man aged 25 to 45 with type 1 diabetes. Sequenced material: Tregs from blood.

The CDR3 here is CASSFMTGNYGYTF. The CDR3 DNA reads as TGTGCCAGCAGCTTTATGACAGGAAACTATGGCTACACCTTC. The chain carries TRBV5-4 and TRBJ1-2, with D possibly matching TRBD1 (6 bases). The CDR3 totals 14 residues. The germline CDR1 and CDR2 sequences are SGHNT and YYREEE (reference sequence). V lost 2 bases to trimming and J lost 2 bases, with 10 bases between them.